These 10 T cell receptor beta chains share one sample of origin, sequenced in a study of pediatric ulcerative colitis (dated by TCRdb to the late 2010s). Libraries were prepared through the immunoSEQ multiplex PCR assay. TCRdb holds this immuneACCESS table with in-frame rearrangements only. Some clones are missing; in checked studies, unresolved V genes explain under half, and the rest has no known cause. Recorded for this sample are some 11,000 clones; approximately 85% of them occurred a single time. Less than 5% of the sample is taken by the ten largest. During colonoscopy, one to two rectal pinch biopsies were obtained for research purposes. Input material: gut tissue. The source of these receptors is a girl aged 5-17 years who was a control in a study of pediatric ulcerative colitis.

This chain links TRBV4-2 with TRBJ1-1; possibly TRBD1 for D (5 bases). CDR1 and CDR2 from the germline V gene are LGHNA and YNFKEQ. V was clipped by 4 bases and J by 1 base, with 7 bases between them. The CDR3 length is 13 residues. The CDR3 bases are TGTGCCAGCAGCCCGACAGAGAACACTGAAGCTTTCTTT. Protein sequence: CASSPTENTEAFF.

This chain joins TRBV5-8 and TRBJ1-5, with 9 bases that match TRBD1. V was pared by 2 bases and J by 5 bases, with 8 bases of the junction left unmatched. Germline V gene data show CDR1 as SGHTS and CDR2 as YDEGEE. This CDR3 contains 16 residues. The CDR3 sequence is CASSFNTGQGYQPQHF. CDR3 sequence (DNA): TGTGCCAGCAGCTTTAACACGGGACAGGGTTATCAGCCCCAGCATTTT.

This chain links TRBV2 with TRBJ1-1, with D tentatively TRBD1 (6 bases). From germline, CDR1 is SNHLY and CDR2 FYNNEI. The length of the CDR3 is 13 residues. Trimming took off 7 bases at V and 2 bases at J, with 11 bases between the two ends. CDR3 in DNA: TGTGCCAGCAAAGCGGGACACAACACTGAAGCTTTCTTT. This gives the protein CASKAGHNTEAFF. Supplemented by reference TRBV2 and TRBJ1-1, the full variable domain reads EPEVTQTPSHQVTQMGQEVILRCVPISNHLYFYWYRQILGQKVEFLVSFYNNEISEKSEIFDDQFSVERPDGSNFTLKIRSTKLEDSAMYFCASKAGHNTEAFFGQGTRLTVV.

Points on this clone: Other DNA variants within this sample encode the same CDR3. This CDR3 reads CASTGTDLEAFF. The CDR3 region has the DNA TGTGCCTCTACCGGGACAGACCTTGAAGCTTTCTTT. The rearrangement uses TRBV30 and TRBJ1-1, with 7 bases matching TRBD1. Germline V gives CDR1 GTSNPN, CDR2 SVGIG (reference sequence). J lost 7 bases, V lost 7 bases, and 9 bases had no gene match. The CDR3 length is 12 residues. The full variable domain, with the rest looked up from reference TRBV30 and TRBJ1-1, is SQTIHQWPATLVQPVGSPLSLECTVEGTSNPNLYWYRQAAGRGLQLLFYSVGIGQISSEVPQNLSASRPQDRQFILSSKKLLLSDSGFYLCASTGTDLEAFFGQGTRLTVV.

The DNA of the CDR3 is TGTGCCAGCAGTTTGGACAGGGGGGGAAATCCTGAAGCTTTCTTT. Amino acids: CASSLDRGGNPEAFF. The chain joins TRBV28 to TRBJ1-1, with 10 bases fitting TRBD1. Germline assignment: CDR1 MDHEN and CDR2 SYDVKM. The CDR3 sequence is 15 residues long. J gave up 6 bases and V 3 bases, and 7 bases lay outside the gene matches.

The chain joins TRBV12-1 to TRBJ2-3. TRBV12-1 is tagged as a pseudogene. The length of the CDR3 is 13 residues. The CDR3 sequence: CASSFDSTDTQYF. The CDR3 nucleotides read TGTGCCAGCAGCTTTGACAGCACAGATACGCAGTATTTT.

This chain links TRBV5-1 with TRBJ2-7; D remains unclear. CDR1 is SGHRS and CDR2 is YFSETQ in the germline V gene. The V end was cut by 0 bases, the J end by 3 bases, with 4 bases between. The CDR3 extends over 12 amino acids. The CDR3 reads CASSLVGYEQYF. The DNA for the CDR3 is TGCGCCAGCAGCTTGGTTGGCTACGAGCAGTACTTC.

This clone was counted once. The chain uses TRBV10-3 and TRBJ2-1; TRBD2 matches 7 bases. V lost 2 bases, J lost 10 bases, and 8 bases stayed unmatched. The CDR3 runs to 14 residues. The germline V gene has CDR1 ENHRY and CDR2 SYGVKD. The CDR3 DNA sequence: TGTGCCATCAGTGAGCAAGCGGGACGGTTAGAGCAGTTCTTC. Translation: CAISEQAGRLEQFF.

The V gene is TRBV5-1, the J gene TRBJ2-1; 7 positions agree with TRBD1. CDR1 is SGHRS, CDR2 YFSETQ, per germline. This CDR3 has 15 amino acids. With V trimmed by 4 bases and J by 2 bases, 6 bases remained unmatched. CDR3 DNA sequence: TGCGCCAGCAGCCGGGACAGAATAGCCTACAATGAGCAGTTCTTC. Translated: CASSRDRIAYNEQFF.

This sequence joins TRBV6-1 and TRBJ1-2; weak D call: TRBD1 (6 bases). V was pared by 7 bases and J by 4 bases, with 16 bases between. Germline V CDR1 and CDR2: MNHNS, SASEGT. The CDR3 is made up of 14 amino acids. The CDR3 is CASILNRDLYGYTF. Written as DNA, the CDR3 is TGTGCCAGCATTCTAAACAGGGACCTCTATGGCTACACCTTC.